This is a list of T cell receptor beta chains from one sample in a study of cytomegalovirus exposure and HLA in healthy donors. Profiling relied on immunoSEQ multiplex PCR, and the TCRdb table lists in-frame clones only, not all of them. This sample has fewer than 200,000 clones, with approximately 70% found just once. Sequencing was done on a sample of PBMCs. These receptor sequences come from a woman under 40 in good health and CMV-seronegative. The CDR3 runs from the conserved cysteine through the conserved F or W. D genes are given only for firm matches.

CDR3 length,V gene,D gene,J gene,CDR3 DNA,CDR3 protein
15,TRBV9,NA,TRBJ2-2,TGTGCCAGCAGCCTGGGACACCAAAACACCGGGGAGCTGTTTTTT,CASSLGHQNTGELFF
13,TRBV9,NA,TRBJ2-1,TGTGCCAGCAGCCCCCGGACTGGAAATGAGCAGTTCTTC,CASSPRTGNEQFF
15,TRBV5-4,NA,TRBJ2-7,TGTGCCAGCAGCTTGGCGGTGGGAGAGGCTTACGAGCAGTACTTC,CASSLAVGEAYEQYF
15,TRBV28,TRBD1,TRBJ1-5,TGTGCCAGCAGTCGGGACAGGGGGCGCGAGAGGCCCCAGCATTTT,CASSRDRGRERPQHF
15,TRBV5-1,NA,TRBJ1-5,TGCGCCAGCAGGCCGACATTTTCCGGGGATCAGCCCCAGCATTTT,CASRPTFSGDQPQHF
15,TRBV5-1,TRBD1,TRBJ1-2,TGCGCCAGCAGCGTGACATGGGACAGGTCCTATGGCTACACCTTC,CASSVTWDRSYGYTF
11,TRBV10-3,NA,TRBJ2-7,TGTGCCACCAGGGGAGCCTACGAGCAGTACTTC,CATRGAYEQYF
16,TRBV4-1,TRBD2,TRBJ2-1,TGCGCCAGCAGCCACTTCGGGACTAGCAACCCTAATGAGCAGTTCTTC,CASSHFGTSNPNEQFF
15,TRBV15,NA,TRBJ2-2,TGTGCCACCAGCAACGACAGGACGAACACCGGGGAGCTGTTTTTT,CATSNDRTNTGELFF
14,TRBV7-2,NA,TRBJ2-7,TGTGCCAGCAGCTTAGCAGGGGGTGTCGGGGAGCAGTACTTC,CASSLAGGVGEQYF